This T cell receptor beta chain was found in a study of T cells in narcolepsy. Across the whole study: Patients with NT1 or NT2 and healthy control donors were enrolled.

Findings and caveats of the study: Comparing one patient's CSF and blood CD4+ clonotypes highlighted HCRT- and TRIB2-specific autoreactive clonotypes. No autoreactive T cell clone sequences appeared in some memory CD4+ repertoires. Healthy controls reportedly lacked the autoreactive clonotypes serially found in patients' blood.

Some clones are missing from TCRdb's copy, which holds only in-frame ones; the method was immunoSEQ multiplex PCR. Of roughly 40,000 clones in the sample, approximately 85% were seen once. Note on this clone: Its antigen is as yet unknown.

Per the germline V gene, CDR1 is SNHLY and CDR2 is FYNNEI. The V end lost 6 bases, the J end lost 4 bases, and 13 bases lay between the germline ends. The CDR3 covers 14 residues. This chain joins TRBV2 and TRBJ1-5; D possibly corresponds to TRBD1 (5 bases). The sequencing input was CD45RA- memory CD4+ T cells from PBMCs. The TCR comes from a human donor with narcolepsy. CDR3 DNA: TGTGCCAGCAGCCGGGACCTGGTGAATCAGCCCCAGCATTTT. It specifies CASSRDLVNQPQHF.